Below, 29 T cell receptor beta chains from the same sample are listed, as sequenced in a study of PD-L1 blockade in urothelial cancer. Generated by immunoSEQ multiplex PCR, the TCRdb table keeps only in-frame clones and is missing some. In the table there are 75,000 to 100,000 clones, around four fifths of which are singletons. The time point is: peripheral blood 6 weeks after treatment start. Source: PBMCs, taken around atezolizumab (anti-PD-L1) treatment. Every receptor here comes from a man in his 70s with urothelial cancer.

This sequence joins TRBV7-9 and TRBJ2-5; 8 bases agree with TRBD2. The CDR3 is 15 amino acids. Germline CDR1 SEHNR, CDR2 FQNEAQ (reference sequence). V dropped 5 bases and J dropped 3; count of bases not matched to a gene: 8. Written as DNA, the CDR3 is TGTGCCAGCAGCCTCGGGAGGGCCAGCGAAGAGACCCAGTACTTC. This gives the protein CASSLGRASEETQYF.

V usage is TRBV7-9 and J usage is TRBJ1-2; 7 bases map to TRBD1. The CDR3 has 14 residues. With 4 bases clipped from V and 6 bases from J, the junction kept 8 bases outside the gene matches. Germline V gives CDR1 SEHNR, CDR2 FQNEAQ (reference sequence). CDR3 region: CASSSAFQGDGYTF. In DNA, the CDR3 is TGTGCCAGCAGCTCAGCTTTTCAGGGGGATGGCTACACCTTC.

The chain combines TRBV9 with TRBJ2-7, with 11 bases aligning to TRBD2. Per the germline V gene, CDR1 is SGDLS and CDR2 is YYNGEE. This CDR3 is 15 amino acids long. V lost 0 bases to trimming and J lost 4 bases; unmatched junction nucleotides: 3. The CDR3 sequence is CASSVDTSGGYEQYF. CDR3 nucleotides: TGTGCCAGCAGCGTAGACACTAGCGGGGGATACGAGCAGTACTTC.

J is TRBJ1-2 and V is TRBV28; D not resolved. V was shortened by 3 bases and J by 8 bases, with 16 bases between the two germline ends. The germline CDR1 and CDR2 sequences are MDHEN and SYDVKM. There are 14 residues in the CDR3. The CDR3 DNA reads TGTGCCAGCAGTTTTAAGGCTCGGTCAGGAGGCTACACCTTC. Translating it yields CASSFKARSGGYTF.

The CDR3 here is CARSLAVGRMNTEAFF. The CDR3 DNA sequence: TGTGCCAGAAGCTTGGCCGTGGGCCGCATGAACACTGAAGCTTTCTTT. The gene calls are TRBV5-3 and TRBJ1-1; D gene uncertain. TRBV5-3 is an ORF; its function is uncertain. The length of the CDR3 is 16 residues. Trimming left V 0 bases short and J 0 bases short, with 12 bases between.

The rearrangement uses TRBV7-3 and TRBJ2-2; no firm D call. CDR1 is SGHTA, CDR2 FQGTGA, per germline. This CDR3 contains 16 residues. V dropped 0 bases and J dropped 0 bases, with 8 bases sitting between them. The CDR3 here is CASSLTGQANTGELFF. CDR3 sequence (DNA): TGTGCCAGCAGCTTAACTGGGCAGGCGAACACCGGGGAGCTGTTTTTT.

The V gene is TRBV10-3, the J gene TRBJ2-2; the D gene is possibly TRBD2 (5 bases). The CDR3 sequence is 16 residues long. V was clipped by 3 bases and J by 0 bases, with 11 bases between them. Germline CDR1 and CDR2: ENHRY and SYGVKD. CDR3: CAISDQLVSNTGELFF. The CDR3 coding sequence is TGTGCCATCAGTGACCAACTAGTTTCGAACACCGGGGAGCTGTTTTTT.

V gene TRBV11-3 combines with J gene TRBJ2-7, with D perhaps matching TRBD1 (6 bases). The V gene lost 5 bases and the J gene lost 0 bases, with 11 bases spanning the gap. The CDR3 is 14 residues long. The germline CDR1 and CDR2 sequences are SGHNT and YENEEA. CDR3 amino acids: CASSPGQSSYEQYF. The CDR3 region has the DNA TGTGCCAGCAGCCCGGGACAAAGCTCCTACGAGCAGTACTTC.

This rearrangement joins TRBV30 to TRBJ2-7; TRBD2 might be the D (5 bases). The CDR3 is made up of 14 amino acids. Trimming took off 0 bases at V and 3 bases at J, with 12 bases between the two ends. Germline assignment: CDR1 GTSNPN and CDR2 SVGIG (reference sequence). The CDR3 protein is CAWSVPSTLYEQYF. The CDR3 bases are TGTGCCTGGAGTGTACCTAGCACCCTCTACGAGCAGTACTTC.

This clone was detected a few times. The chain joins TRBV27 to TRBJ1-4; D not certain. Germline CDR1 and CDR2: MNHEY and SMNVEV (reference sequence). V was cut by 2 bases and J by 5 bases, with 6 bases left in between. The CDR3 has 13 residues. CDR3 region: CASSLNSNEKLFF. The DNA for the CDR3 is TGTGCCAGCAGTTTAAACAGCAATGAAAAACTGTTTTTT.

This clone was seen only once. The chain uses TRBV13 and TRBJ2-1; 10 nucleotides agree with TRBD2. The CDR3 covers 15 residues. Trimming removed 3 bases from V and 4 bases from J; junction bases left unmatched: 3. Looked up from germline, CDR1 is PRHDT and CDR2 is FYEKMQ (reference sequence). The CDR3 spells CASSLTSGRYNEQFF. CDR3 sequence (DNA): TGTGCCAGCAGCTTGACTAGCGGGCGTTACAATGAGCAGTTCTTC. Full variable domain (outside the CDR3, taken from reference TRBV13 and TRBJ2-1): AAGVIQSPRHLIKEKRETATLKCYPIPRHDTVYWYQQGPGQDPQFLISFYEKMQSDKGSIPDRFSAQQFSDYHSELNMSSLELGDSALYFCASSLTSGRYNEQFFGPGTRLTVL.

The J gene is TRBJ1-4, the V gene TRBV29-1; 8 bases match TRBD1. Germline loops: CDR1 SQVTM, CDR2 ANQGSEA. V shed 4 bases and J 0 bases; nucleotides not matched to a gene: 4. This CDR3 contains 15 residues. CDR3 amino acids: CSVAGQVATNEKLFF. For the CDR3, the DNA is TGCAGCGTTGCGGGACAGGTTGCAACTAATGAAAAACTGTTTTTT.

This clone was recorded a few times. V usage is TRBV5-8 and J usage is TRBJ1-1; 8 positions match TRBD1. V lost 4 bases, J lost 6 bases, and 5 bases stayed unmatched. This CDR3 has 13 residues. CDR1 is SGHTS, CDR2 YDEGEE, per germline. The CDR3 reads CASSPDRDSEAFF. DNA for the CDR3: TGTGCCAGCAGCCCGGACAGGGACTCTGAAGCTTTCTTT.

This clone was seen just once. The chain joins TRBV5-1 to TRBJ2-2; D is unclear. The CDR3 has 14 residues. The V gene's germline CDR1 is SGHRS and CDR2 YFSETQ. Trimming cost V 1 base and J 1 base, with 5 bases left between them. CDR3 in amino acids: CASSLNGNTGELFF. The DNA for the CDR3 is TGCGCCAGCAGCTTGAACGGGAACACCGGGGAGCTGTTTTTT.

The V and J genes are TRBV7-9 and TRBJ1-2, with 11 bases that match TRBD1. Trimming at V came to 5 bases and at J to 4 bases, leaving 9 bases not matched to a gene. The CDR3 consists of 16 residues. The germline V gene has CDR1 SEHNR and CDR2 FQNEAQ (reference sequence). The CDR3 bases are TGTGCCAGCAGCCCGGACAGGGGGCGAGGCGGCTATGGCTACACCTTC. Protein: CASSPDRGRGGYGYTF. Full variable domain (outside the CDR3, taken from reference TRBV7-9 and TRBJ1-2): DTGVSQNPRHKITKRGQNVTFRCDPISEHNRLYWYRQTLGQGPEFLTYFQNEAQLEKSRLLSDRFSAERPKGSFSTLEIQRTEQGDSAMYLCASSPDRGRGGYGYTFGSGTRLTVV.

The chain has TRBV6-5 and TRBJ1-3; 7 bases map to TRBD1. The V and J ends lost 5 bases and 4 bases, in that order; junction bases with no gene match: 8. Germline CDR1 MNHEY, CDR2 SVGAGI. This CDR3 has 15 amino acids. CDR3 in DNA: TGTGCCAGCAGTCCCTCCTCCAGGGGGGGAAACACCATATATTTT. Translating gives CASSPSSRGGNTIYF.

The chain is built from TRBV19 and TRBJ2-5; tentative D call: TRBD1 (5 bases). The germline V gene has CDR1 LNHDA and CDR2 SQIVND (reference sequence). This CDR3 contains 15 residues. V was trimmed by 5 bases and J by 1 base, leaving 14 bases between them. CDR3 sequence: CASSPGHGAQETQYF. The CDR3 coding sequence is TGTGCCAGTAGTCCCGGACATGGGGCCCAAGAGACCCAGTACTTC.

The rearrangement links TRBV2 to TRBJ2-7; a possible D gene is TRBD1 (6 bases). The CDR3 is 15 amino acids. Per germline, CDR1 SNHLY and CDR2 FYNNEI. V lost 1 base to trimming and J lost 2 bases, with 12 bases between them. As DNA, the CDR3 is TGTGCCAGCAGTGAAGTGGCAGGGGACGCCTACGAGCAGTACTTC. It translates to CASSEVAGDAYEQYF. The entire variable domain, with the rest obtained from reference TRBV2 and TRBJ2-7, is as follows: EPEVTQTPSHQVTQMGQEVILRCVPISNHLYFYWYRQILGQKVEFLVSFYNNEISEKSEIFDDQFSVERPDGSNFTLKIRSTKLEDSAMYFCASSEVAGDAYEQYFGPGTRLTVT.

This clone was seen a single time. This sequence joins TRBV19 and TRBJ1-3; D is possibly TRBD1 (6 bases). The CDR3 sequence is 15 residues long. V lost 4 bases and J lost 2, with 12 bases in between. Germline loops: CDR1 LNHDA, CDR2 SQIVND (reference sequence). The CDR3 bases are TGTGCCAGTAGTAAAGCAGGGGTCGCTGGAAACACCATATATTTT. Translating gives CASSKAGVAGNTIYF.

This clone showed up just a few times. The gene calls are TRBV5-4 and TRBJ2-2; tentatively, D is TRBD1 (6 bases). Trimming shortened V by 5 bases and J by 2 bases, and 16 bases separated the two germline ends. Per germline, CDR1 SGHNT and CDR2 YYREEE (reference sequence). This CDR3 spans 16 amino acids. The CDR3 DNA sequence: TGTGCCAGCAGATCAGGCCAGGGGCCCAACACCGGGGAGCTGTTTTTT. It translates to CASRSGQGPNTGELFF.

This clone was picked up a small number of times. This chain uses TRBV7-8 with TRBJ1-5; D gene ambiguous. The CDR3 totals 18 residues. V gave up 5 bases and J gave up 0 bases, with 20 bases separating them. CDR1 and CDR2 (germline): SGHVS, FQNEAQ. CDR3 sequence reads: CASSPPAMRAYSNQPQHF. In DNA, the CDR3 is TGTGCCAGCAGCCCACCAGCGATGCGGGCATATAGCAATCAGCCCCAGCATTTT. The full variable domain, rest sourced from reference TRBV7-8 and TRBJ1-5, is GAGVSQSPRYKVAKRGQDVALRCDPISGHVSLFWYQQALGQGPEFLTYFQNEAQLDKSGLPSDRFFAERPEGSVSTLKIQRTQQEDSAVYLCASSPPAMRAYSNQPQHFGDGTRLSIL.

The chain combines TRBV5-4 with TRBJ2-1; possibly TRBD2 for D (5 bases). The V and J ends lost 1 base and 6 bases respectively, with 8 bases between them. The CDR3 loop spans 13 amino acids. Looked up from germline, CDR1 is SGHNT and CDR2 is YYREEE (reference sequence). The CDR3 here is CASSLLEGNEQFF. CDR3 sequence (DNA): TGTGCCAGCAGCTTGTTAGAGGGCAATGAGCAGTTCTTC.

This clone occurred once. CDR3 sequence reads: CASSKDFGGSAYEQYF. The CDR3 nucleotides are TGTGCCAGCAGCAAAGATTTCGGGGGAAGCGCCTACGAGCAGTACTTC. The chain links TRBV21-1 to TRBJ2-7; TRBD2, the table's D call, lacks a check against the DNA. TRBV21-1 is noted as a pseudogene. CDR3 length equals 16 residues.

The gene calls are TRBV6-5 and TRBJ2-3, with TRBD1 matching 8 bases. This CDR3 has 15 residues. J gave up 6 bases and V 7 bases, and 12 bases lay outside the gene matches. Germline-derived CDR1 and CDR2 are MNHEY and SVGAGI. CDR3 in amino acids: CASTPGAGGADTQYF. The CDR3 region has the DNA TGTGCCAGCACCCCGGGGGCAGGGGGCGCGGATACGCAGTATTTT.

In the case of this clone: At one of its ends the junction is not consistent with the germline gene, which may arise from a read error. The chain carries TRBV29-1 and TRBJ1-4, with TRBD1 matching 7 bases. This CDR3 is 15 amino acids long. In germline, CDR1 is SQVTM, CDR2 ANQGSEA. Written as DNA, the CDR3 is TGCAGCGTCGAAGGGACAGACTCAACTAATGAAAAACTGTTTTTT. It specifies CSVEGTDSTNEKLFF. Combining the CDR3 with reference TRBV29-1 and TRBJ1-4 gives the whole variable domain SAVISQKPSRDICQRGTSLTIQCQVDSQVTMMFWYRQQPGQSLTLIATANQGSEATYESGFVIDKFPISRPNLTFSTLTVSNMSPEDSSIYLCSVEGTDSTNEKLFFGSGTQLSVL.

This clone was seen more than once but under ten times. This chain connects TRBV5-5 to TRBJ2-3; D unclear. V lost 0 bases and J lost 4, with 9 bases in between. Germline V gene sequence: CDR1 SGHKS, CDR2 YYEKEE (reference sequence). The CDR3 consists of 14 residues. This chain's CDR3 is CASSLGPPPDTQYF. Here the CDR3 DNA reads TGTGCCAGCAGCTTGGGGCCGCCCCCAGATACGCAGTATTTT.

V usage is TRBV19 and J usage is TRBJ1-1; D is unresolved. V gave up 0 bases and J gave up 1 base, with 6 bases separating them. The CDR3 covers 14 residues. Germline CDR1 and CDR2: LNHDA and SQIVND (reference sequence). The CDR3 nucleotides read TGTGCCAGTAGTATAGATAGACAGAACACTGAAGCTTTCTTT. This encodes CASSIDRQNTEAFF.

V usage is TRBV6-5 and J usage is TRBJ2-1, with TRBD1 matching over 7 bases. The trim removed 6 bases at V and 6 bases at J, leaving 5 bases unmatched. From germline, CDR1 is MNHEY and CDR2 SVGAGI. The CDR3 runs to 13 residues. CDR3 nucleotide sequence: TGTGCCAGCAGACTCGGGACAGCCAATGAGCAGTTCTTC. It yields the protein CASRLGTANEQFF.

The chain has TRBV27 and TRBJ2-7, with a possible D match to TRBD2 (5 bases). Germline V gene lookup returns CDR1 MNHEY and CDR2 SMNVEV (reference sequence). This CDR3 is 13 amino acids long. The V gene lost 5 bases and the J gene lost 5 bases, with 13 bases spanning the gap. This CDR3 reads CASSNRDMDEQYF. DNA of the CDR3: TGTGCCAGCAGTAATCGGGATATGGACGAGCAGTACTTC.